Each of the 23 T cell receptor beta chains below was sequenced from the same sample in a study of metastatic and nonmetastatic thyroid tumors. TCRdb recomputed clones from the PCR reads via MiXCR. The sample has about 40,000 clones; around 10% are singletons. All patients reached thyroid surgery having received no treatment beforehand. Sequenced sample: blood. These receptors were taken from a female donor with papillary thyroid cancer or a benign thyroid nodule (not recorded which). Some clones in this sample may be carry-over from other donors' samples.

As to this clone: The junction departs from germline at one end; a sequencing error may be responsible. Other DNA variants within this sample encode the same CDR3. The V and J genes are TRBV5-4 and TRBJ2-1; 7 bases align to TRBD2. Germline-derived CDR1 and CDR2 are SGHNT and YYREEE (reference sequence). The CDR3 totals 13 residues. The CDR3 coding sequence is TGTGCCAGTATGCGGGAGCCGGGGAATGAGCAGTTCTTT. It encodes CASMREPGNEQFF.

This clone was counted many times. Just one base apart from a much larger clone, this may be a read error. This same CDR3 is encoded by further DNA sequences in the sample. V usage is TRBV27 and J usage is TRBJ2-7; D unclear. The germline CDR1 and CDR2 sequences are MNHEY and SMNVEV (reference sequence). There are 13 residues in the CDR3. Trimming pared 8 bases from V and 0 bases from J, leaving 11 bases between. The CDR3 loop is CASRPRSSYEQYF. The CDR3 DNA is TGTGCCAGCCGACCTCGGAGCTCCTACGAGCAGTACTTC.

Concerning this clone: With a much larger clone just one base away, this may be a read error. J is TRBJ2-1 and V is TRBV20-1; no firm D call. Per germline, CDR1 DFQATT and CDR2 SNEGSKA (reference sequence). The CDR3 length is 13 residues. Written as DNA, the CDR3 is TGCAGTGCTAGAGATGGCGAAAACAATGAGCGGTTCTTC. Translating it yields CSARDGENNERFF.

As to this clone: The CDR3 carries no conserved terminal phenylalanine or tryptophan, so it likely arises from a read error. The chain uses TRBV6-4 and TRBJ2-7, with TRBD2 identical over 11 bases. Germline CDR1 MRHNA, CDR2 SNTAGT. V lost 4 bases, J lost 6 bases, and 8 bases stayed unmatched. The CDR3 totals 15 residues. CDR3 in amino acids: CASSATSGTLCEQYS. In DNA, the CDR3 is TGTGCCAGCAGTGCGACTAGCGGGACCCTATGCGAGCAGTACTCC.

In this sample, this clone turned up many times. The V and J genes are TRBV30 and TRBJ2-7; D gene ambiguous. The germline V gene has CDR1 GTSNPN and CDR2 SVGIG (reference sequence). With 3 bases removed from V and 1 base from J, the gap between germline ends came to 13 bases. CDR3 length: 14 residues. In DNA, the CDR3 is TGTGCCTGGAGCAAACTGGGCAGTTCCTACGAGCAGTACTTC. Amino acids: CAWSKLGSSYEQYF.

Ten or more counts support this clone. A much larger clone sits a single nucleotide away, making a read error possible. The J gene is TRBJ2-2, the V gene TRBV11-3, with D unresolved. The V end was cut by 2 bases, the J end by 4 bases, with 5 bases between. The CDR3 loop spans 13 amino acids. Germline CDR1 is SGHNT and CDR2 is YENEEA. CDR3 amino acids: CASSLWSTGELFF. The CDR3 DNA reads TGTGCCAGCAGCTTATGGAGCACCGGGGAGCTGTTTTTT.

This clone was detected many times. The genes are TRBV20-1 and TRBJ1-2; D is undetermined. This CDR3 spans 11 amino acids. CDR1 is DFQATT, CDR2 SNEGSKA, per germline (reference sequence). Trimming removed 3 bases from V and 5 bases from J, with 7 bases in between. CDR3 loop: CSASPGYGYTF. The CDR3 region has the DNA TGCAGTGCTAGTCCCGGGTATGGCTACACCTTC.

The table lists this clone with many counts. The J gene is TRBJ2-3, the V gene TRBV29-1; D is unclear. This CDR3 spans 15 amino acids. Trimming pared 0 bases from V and 3 bases from J, leaving 13 bases between. Looked up from germline, CDR1 is SQVTM and CDR2 is ANQGSEA. The CDR3 coding sequence is TGCAGCGTTGAAGATACAGCTTTTCCTACAGATACGCAGTATTTT. It is translated as CSVEDTAFPTDTQYF.

There are many counts of this clone. The rearrangement joins TRBV4-1 to TRBJ2-2; D perhaps matches TRBD1 (5 bases). Germline loops: CDR1 MGHRA, CDR2 YSYEKL. Trimming stripped 10 bases from V and 5 bases from J, with 17 bases between. CDR3 length: 14 residues. This chain's CDR3 is CATAGIMGTGELFF. The CDR3 DNA is TGCGCCACCGCAGGGATCATGGGAACCGGGGAGCTGTTTTTT.

This clone was detected many times. This chain uses TRBV5-1 with TRBJ1-4, with TRBD1 matching 9 bases. The CDR3 consists of 16 residues. The V gene end was trimmed by 4 bases and the J gene end by 7 bases; junction bases not matched to a gene: 11. Germline CDR1 SGHRS, CDR2 YFSETQ. CDR3 sequence reads: CASSPQPGQGGEKLFF. Written as DNA, the CDR3 is TGCGCCAGCAGCCCCCAACCGGGACAGGGAGGTGAAAAACTGTTTTTT.

This clone has ten or more counts. V and J are TRBV3-1 and TRBJ2-3; D is unresolved. This CDR3 comprises 17 residues. The ends were cut back, 1 base at V and 1 base at J, with 15 bases in the middle. CDR1 LGHDT and CDR2 YNNKEL come from the germline V gene (reference sequence). The CDR3 DNA reads as TGTGCCAGCAGCCAAGTGGTATGGGGAAGGGGCACAGATACGCAGTATTTT. This encodes CASSQVVWGRGTDTQYF.

Remarks on this clone: At one boundary the junction diverges from the germline segment, which might be a read error. V is TRBV11-2 and J is TRBJ2-3, with 8 bases aligning to TRBD2. This CDR3 is built from 16 residues. The germline V gene encodes CDR1 SGHAT and CDR2 FQNNGV. In nucleotides, the CDR3 is TGTGTCAGCAGTTCCGCCGCGGGAGGAAACACTGATACGCAGTATTTT. Protein: CVSSSAAGGNTDTQYF.

The rearrangement links TRBV30 to TRBJ1-2; 11 nucleotides agree with TRBD1. The germline V gene encodes CDR1 GTSNPN and CDR2 SVGIG (reference sequence). The CDR3 runs to 14 residues. The ends lost 7 bases at V and 7 bases at J; junction bases unmatched: 11. CDR3 sequence reads: CAFLPGTGGGGYTF. Here the CDR3 DNA reads TGTGCCTTCCTTCCCGGGACAGGGGGAGGTGGCTACACCTTC. Using reference TRBV30 and TRBJ1-2 for the parts outside the CDR3, the full variable domain is SQTIHQWPATLVQPVGSPLSLECTVEGTSNPNLYWYRQAAGRGLQLLFYSVGIGQISSEVPQNLSASRPQDRQFILSSKKLLLSDSGFYLCAFLPGTGGGGYTFGSGTRLTVV.

This sequence joins TRBV7-9 and TRBJ1-5, with 11 bases matching TRBD1. This CDR3 has 14 residues. V shed 7 bases and J 6 bases; nucleotides not matched to a gene: 5. Germline V CDR1 and CDR2: SEHNR, FQNEAQ (reference sequence). Here the CDR3 DNA reads TGTGCCAGCACGTCGGACAGGGGGCTTCAGCCCCAGCATTTT. This translates into CASTSDRGLQPQHF.

This clone has at least ten counts. The CDR3 DNA sequence: TGCGCCAGCAGCCAAGGATGGGACAGGGTCTACGAGCAGTACTTC. It specifies CASSQGWDRVYEQYF. The J gene is TRBJ2-7, the V gene TRBV4-1; TRBD1 agrees at 9 bases. CDR1 MGHRA and CDR2 YSYEKL come from the germline V gene. This CDR3 has 15 residues. The V segment lost 1 base and the J segment 3 bases; nucleotides outside the gene matches: 4.

The sample holds many counts of this clone. V and J are TRBV5-6 and TRBJ2-3; D tentatively reads TRBD1 or TRBD2 (5 bases each). The CDR3 spans 15 residues. V lost 2 bases and J lost 8, with 18 bases in between. CDR1 and CDR2 from the germline V gene are SGHDT and YYEEEE. CDR3 in amino acids: CASSFFRGPEGTQYF. CDR3 nucleotide sequence: TGTGCCAGCAGCTTCTTCCGGGGCCCCGAGGGTACGCAGTATTTT.

The V call is TRBV18, the J call TRBJ2-7; 7 positions match TRBD1. V gave up 4 bases and J gave up 4 bases; unmatched junction bases: 4. CDR3 length equals 13 residues. From germline, CDR1 is KGHSH and CDR2 LQKENI. CDR3 region: CASSLGTEYEQYV. CDR3 in DNA: TGTGCCAGCTCACTTGGGACAGAATACGAGCAGTACGTC.

This clone was observed many times. The chain links TRBV18 to TRBJ2-1, with 9 bases fitting TRBD1. With 4 bases clipped from V and 10 bases from J, the junction kept 14 bases outside the gene matches. Germline-derived CDR1 and CDR2 are KGHSH and LQKENI. The CDR3 runs to 16 residues. The CDR3 spells CASSRSRDRVPLEQFF. CDR3 coding DNA: TGTGCCAGCTCACGTTCCCGGGACAGGGTACCATTAGAGCAGTTCTTC.

The table lists this clone with many counts. The genes are TRBV6-1 and TRBJ1-5; 8 positions agree with TRBD1. CDR1 is MNHNS and CDR2 is SASEGT in the germline V gene. The trim removed 3 bases at V and 7 bases at J, leaving 11 bases unmatched. CDR3 length equals 16 residues. The CDR3 nucleotides read TGTGCCAGCAGTGAGACGGAGGGGACAGGAGGGCAGCCCCAGCATTTT. Translated, it gives CASSETEGTGGQPQHF.

This clone was counted ten times or more. The chain employs TRBV19 and TRBJ2-1; D may be TRBD2 (6 bases). V was shortened by 3 bases and J by 4 bases, with 7 bases between the two germline ends. The CDR3 has 13 amino acids. Germline-derived CDR1 and CDR2 are LNHDA and SQIVND (reference sequence). CDR3 residues: CASSIGLYNEQFF. The CDR3 region has the DNA TGTGCCAGTAGTATTGGACTATACAATGAGCAGTTCTTC. The full variable domain, with the rest looked up from reference TRBV19 and TRBJ2-1, is DGGITQSPKYLFRKEGQNVTLSCEQNLNHDAMYWYRQDPGQGLRLIYYSQIVNDFQKGDIAEGYSVSREKKESFPLTVTSAQKNPTAFYLCASSIGLYNEQFFGPGTRLTVL.

This clone was seen many times. The chain has TRBV7-8 and TRBJ2-7, with TRBD1 matching 7 bases. This CDR3 region has 17 residues. Trimming removed 8 bases from V and 2 bases from J; junction bases left unmatched: 18. Germline lookup yields CDR1 SGHVS and CDR2 FQNEAQ. The CDR3 is CASARVWYGTAAYEQYF. The CDR3 nucleotides read TGTGCCAGCGCGAGGGTTTGGTACGGGACAGCCGCCTACGAGCAGTACTTC. The full variable domain, completed using reference TRBV7-8 and TRBJ2-7, is GAGVSQSPRYKVAKRGQDVALRCDPISGHVSLFWYQQALGQGPEFLTYFQNEAQLDKSGLPSDRFFAERPEGSVSTLKIQRTQQEDSAVYLCASARVWYGTAAYEQYFGPGTRLTVT.

This clone came up many times. The chain combines TRBV10-3 with TRBJ2-7; D gene unclear. The CDR3 is 13 amino acids. Per germline, CDR1 ENHRY and CDR2 SYGVKD. Trimming removed 6 bases at V and 6 bases at J, with 15 bases between. For the CDR3, the DNA is TGTGCCATCAGCGGGCTAGGGCTAGGCGAGCAGTACTTC. This translates into CAISGLGLGEQYF.

By proportion, this clone is medium-sized. The rearrangement joins TRBV6-2 or TRBV6-3 to TRBJ2-7; D is possibly TRBD1 or TRBD2 (5 bases each). V was cut by 5 bases and J by 6 bases, with 11 bases left in between. The CDR3 loop spans 12 amino acids. Germline CDR1 reads MNHEY; CDR2 reads SVGEGT. The DNA for the CDR3 is TGTGCCAGCAGTCCCGGGACCCTCGAGCAGTACTTC. It yields the protein CASSPGTLEQYF.